This T cell receptor (beta chain) was sequenced for a study of T-cell memory formation after mild COVID-19. This clonotype was counted only a few times. Antigen unknown. V dropped 2 bases and J dropped 3 bases, with 13 bases sitting between them. Germline loops: CDR1 MNHEY, CDR2 SVGAGI. This CDR3 has 16 amino acids. 5'RACE primed at constant segments yielded TCR alpha and TCR beta cDNA libraries bearing sample barcodes and UMIs. TCRdb passed the 5' RACE reads through MiXCR, listing each CDR3 protein once. The repertoire has around 320,000 distinct CDR3 sequences, roughly 13% of them found once; the top ten carry 21%. Study results and limitations: CD8+ contracting clones occupied EMRA, while CD4+ ones occupied mainly CM and EM. Cross-reactive memory appears to have joined, as suggested by some responding clones showing up in pre-infection memory.

The sample taken for sequencing was PBMCs or a T cell subset sorted from them (not recorded which). The TCR sequence derives from a man younger than 35 who had mild COVID-19 (a few samples of this study predate the infection). Cell type and time point are not known. V and J are TRBV6-5 and TRBJ2-2, with D possibly TRBD2 on 6 matching bases. The chain's CDR3 is CASSYGGREDTGELFF. DNA of the CDR3: TGTGCCAGCAGTTACGGTGGCAGGGAGGACACCGGGGAGCTGTTTTTT.